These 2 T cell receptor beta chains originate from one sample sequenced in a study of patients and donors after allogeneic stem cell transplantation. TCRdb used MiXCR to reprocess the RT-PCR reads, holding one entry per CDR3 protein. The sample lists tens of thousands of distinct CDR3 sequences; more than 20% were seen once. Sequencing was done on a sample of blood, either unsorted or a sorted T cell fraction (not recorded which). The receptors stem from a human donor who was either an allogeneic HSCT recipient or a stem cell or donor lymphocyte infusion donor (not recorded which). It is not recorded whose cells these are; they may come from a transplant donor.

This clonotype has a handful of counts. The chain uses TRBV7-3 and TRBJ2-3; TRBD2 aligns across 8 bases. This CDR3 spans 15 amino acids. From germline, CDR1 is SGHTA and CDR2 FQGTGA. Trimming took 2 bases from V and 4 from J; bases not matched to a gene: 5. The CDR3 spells CASSLLGLASDTQYF. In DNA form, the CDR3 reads TGTGCCAGCAGCTTACTCGGACTAGCATCAGATACGCAGTATTTT.

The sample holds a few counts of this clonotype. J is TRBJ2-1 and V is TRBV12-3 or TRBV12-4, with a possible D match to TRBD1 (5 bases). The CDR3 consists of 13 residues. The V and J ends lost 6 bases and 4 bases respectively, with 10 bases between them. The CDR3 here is CASRLSGYNEQFF. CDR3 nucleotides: TGTGCCAGCAGGCTTTCAGGGTACAATGAGCAGTTCTTC.